This T cell receptor beta chain was observed in a study of T cell responses to AZD1222 COVID-19 vaccine. The CDR3 is made up of 16 amino acids. The germline CDR1 and CDR2 sequences are SGHTA and FQGNSA. V shed 1 base, J shed 1 base, and the junction held 6 bases outside the gene matches. Remarks on this clone: What it binds is not known.

Study-wide results and caveats: Only 5 or 6 AZD1222 recipients were seropositive at baseline.

TCRdb's table, derived via immunoSEQ multiplex PCR, lists solely in-frame clones and lacks some. The sample records more than 120,000 clones, over 75% being singletons. The chain employs TRBV7-2 and TRBJ1-2; TRBD1 matches 7 bases. This specimen consisted of peripheral blood, obtained 28 days after the second dose of the MenACWY control vaccine. The clonotype comes from an adult who received the MenACWY meningococcal vaccine as a control. This CDR3 reads CASSLVAGTVNYGYTF. The CDR3, as DNA: TGTGCCAGCAGCTTAGTCGCCGGGACAGTTAACTATGGCTACACCTTC.